This T cell receptor beta chain stems from a study of T-cell memory formation after mild COVID-19. MiXCR, applied by TCRdb to the 5' RACE reads, yields one record per CDR3 protein. The sample gives 340,000 or so distinct CDR3 sequences, 10% to 15% of which show up once; about 20% is in the top ten. The source of this sequence is a man between 18 and 29 years old who had mild COVID-19 (a few samples of this study predate the infection). Cell type and time point are not known. Material: PBMCs or a T cell subset sorted from them (not recorded which).

The CDR3, as DNA: TGTGCCAGCAGCTTAGAAAGCCTCTCCTACAATGAGCAGTTCTTC. This translates into CASSLESLSYNEQFF. The J gene is TRBJ2-1, the V gene TRBV7-2; D gene uncertain. CDR3 size: 15 residues. Germline assignment: CDR1 SGHTA and CDR2 FQGNSA. V lost 1 base to trimming and J lost 0 bases, with 7 bases between them.